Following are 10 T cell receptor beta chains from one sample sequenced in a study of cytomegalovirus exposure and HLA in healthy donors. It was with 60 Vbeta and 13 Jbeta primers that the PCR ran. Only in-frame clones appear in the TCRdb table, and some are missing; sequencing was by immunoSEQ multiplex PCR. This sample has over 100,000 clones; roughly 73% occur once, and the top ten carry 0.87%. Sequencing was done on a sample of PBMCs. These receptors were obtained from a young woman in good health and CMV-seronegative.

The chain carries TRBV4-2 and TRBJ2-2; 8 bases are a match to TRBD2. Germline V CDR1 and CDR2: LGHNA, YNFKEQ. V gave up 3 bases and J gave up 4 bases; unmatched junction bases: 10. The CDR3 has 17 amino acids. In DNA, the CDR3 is TGTGCCAGCAGCCAGGAGAGGTCGGGAGGGCCCACCGGGGAGCTGTTTTTT. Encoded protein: CASSQERSGGPTGELFF.

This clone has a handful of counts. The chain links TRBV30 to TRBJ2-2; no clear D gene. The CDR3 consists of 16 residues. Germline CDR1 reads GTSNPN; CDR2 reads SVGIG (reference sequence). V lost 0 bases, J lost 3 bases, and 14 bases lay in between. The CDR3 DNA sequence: TGTGCCTGGAGTGTAGGAGTGTCGACGGACACCGGGGAGCTGTTTTTT. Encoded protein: CAWSVGVSTDTGELFF.

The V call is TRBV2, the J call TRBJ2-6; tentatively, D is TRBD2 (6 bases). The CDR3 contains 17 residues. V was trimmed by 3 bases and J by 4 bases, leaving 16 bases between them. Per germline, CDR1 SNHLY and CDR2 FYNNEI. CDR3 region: CASSDAGTHTGANVLTF. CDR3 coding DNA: TGTGCCAGCAGTGACGCCGGGACTCACACAGGGGCCAACGTCCTGACTTTC.

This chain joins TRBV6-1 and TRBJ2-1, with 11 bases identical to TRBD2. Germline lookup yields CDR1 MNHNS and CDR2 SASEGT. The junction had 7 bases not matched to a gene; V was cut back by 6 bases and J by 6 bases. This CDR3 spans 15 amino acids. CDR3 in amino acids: CASRILAGVGNEQFF. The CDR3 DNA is TGTGCCAGCAGGATACTAGCGGGAGTAGGCAATGAGCAGTTCTTC.

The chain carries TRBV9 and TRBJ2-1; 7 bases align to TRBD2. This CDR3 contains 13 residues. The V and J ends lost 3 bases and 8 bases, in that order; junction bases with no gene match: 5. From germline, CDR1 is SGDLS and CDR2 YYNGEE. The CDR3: CASSEGRAYEQFF. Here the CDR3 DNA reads TGTGCCAGCAGCGAAGGGAGGGCCTATGAGCAGTTCTTC.

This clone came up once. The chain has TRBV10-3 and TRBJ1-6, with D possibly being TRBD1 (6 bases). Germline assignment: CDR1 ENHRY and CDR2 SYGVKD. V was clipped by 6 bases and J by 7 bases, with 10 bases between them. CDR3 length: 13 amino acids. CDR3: CAIRGTGNSPLHF. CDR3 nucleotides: TGTGCCATCAGGGGAACAGGGAATTCACCCCTCCACTTT.

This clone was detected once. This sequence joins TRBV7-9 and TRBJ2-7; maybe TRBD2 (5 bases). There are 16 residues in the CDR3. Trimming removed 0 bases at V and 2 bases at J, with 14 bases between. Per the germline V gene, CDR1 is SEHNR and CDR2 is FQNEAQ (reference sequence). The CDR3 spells CASSLALAGATYEQYF. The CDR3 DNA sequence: TGTGCCAGCAGCTTAGCGCTGGCGGGCGCGACCTACGAGCAGTACTTC.

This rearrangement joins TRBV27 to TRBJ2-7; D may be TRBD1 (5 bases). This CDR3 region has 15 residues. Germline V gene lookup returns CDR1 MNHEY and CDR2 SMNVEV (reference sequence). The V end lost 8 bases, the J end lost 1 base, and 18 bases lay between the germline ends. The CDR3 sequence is CASRLTGSPSYEQYF. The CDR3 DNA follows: TGTGCCAGCCGCTTAACAGGAAGTCCTTCCTACGAGCAGTACTTC.

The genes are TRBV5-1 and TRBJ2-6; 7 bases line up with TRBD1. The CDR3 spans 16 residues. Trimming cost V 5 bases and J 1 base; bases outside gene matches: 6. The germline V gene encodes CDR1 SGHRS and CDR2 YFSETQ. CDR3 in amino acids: CASSHRGGSGANVLTF. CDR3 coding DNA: TGCGCCAGCAGTCACAGGGGTGGATCTGGGGCCAACGTCCTGACTTTC.

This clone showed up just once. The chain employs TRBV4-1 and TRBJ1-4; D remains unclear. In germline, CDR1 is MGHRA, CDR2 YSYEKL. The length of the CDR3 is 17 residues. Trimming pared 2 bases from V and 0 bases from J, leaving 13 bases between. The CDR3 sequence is CASSQQPPRATNEKLFF. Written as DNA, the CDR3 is TGCGCCAGCAGCCAACAACCGCCGCGTGCAACTAATGAAAAACTGTTTTTT.